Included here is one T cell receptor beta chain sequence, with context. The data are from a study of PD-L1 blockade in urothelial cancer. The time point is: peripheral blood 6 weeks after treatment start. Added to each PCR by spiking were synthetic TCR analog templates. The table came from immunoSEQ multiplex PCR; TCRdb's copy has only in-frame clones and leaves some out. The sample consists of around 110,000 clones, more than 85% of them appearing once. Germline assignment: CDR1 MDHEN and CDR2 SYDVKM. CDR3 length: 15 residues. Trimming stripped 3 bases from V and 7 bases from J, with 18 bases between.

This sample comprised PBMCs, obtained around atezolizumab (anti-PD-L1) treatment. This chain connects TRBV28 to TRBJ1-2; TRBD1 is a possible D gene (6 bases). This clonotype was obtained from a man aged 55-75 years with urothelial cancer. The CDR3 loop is CASSLAPGGASGYTF. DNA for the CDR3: TGTGCCAGCAGTTTGGCCCCTGGGGGGGCGAGTGGCTACACCTTC.